The rows below give T cell receptor beta chains drawn from one sample of a study of graft-versus-host responses after intestinal transplantation. The assay was immunoSEQ multiplex PCR, and TCRdb's table has in-frame clones only and misses some. The sample has under 140,000 clones; 90% to 95% are singletons. For these TCRs, the target antigens are not known. The specimen comprised unstimulated CD8+ T cells sorted from spleen or lymph node cells, sampled before intestinal transplant. The receptors derive from a human donor who received an intestinal transplant. Each CDR3 is given with its conserved first and last residue. The D gene is left open where the match is weak. The size entry is marked missing in some rows and otherwise reads once, few, many or a size class.

-	TRBV19	TRBJ1-1	-	CASKVLGDTEAFF	TGTGCCAGTAAGGTGCTGGGGGACACTGAAGCTTTCTTT
TRBD2	TRBV10-2	TRBJ2-1	once	CASSDRTSGIGNEQFF	TGCGCCAGCAGTGACAGGACTAGCGGGATAGGCAATGAGCAGTTCTTC
-	TRBV5-1	TRBJ2-1	-	CASSLERTPNEQFF	TGCGCCAGCAGCTTGGAGCGGACTCCTAATGAGCAGTTCTTC
-	TRBV7-9	TRBJ2-1	-	CASSHTGLTSNNEQFF	TGTGCCAGCAGCCATACGGGACTTACGTCGAACAATGAGCAGTTCTTC
-	TRBV30	TRBJ1-2	-	CATMGVGGYTF	TGTGCCACAATGGGGGTGGGCGGCTACACCTTC
TRBD1	TRBV5-1	TRBJ1-5	-	CASSLTGGNQPQHF	TGCGCCAGCAGCTTGACAGGGGGGAATCAGCCCCAGCATTTT
-	TRBV7-8	TRBJ2-7	-	CASSFFGSYEQYF	TGTGCCAGCAGCTTCTTTGGTTCCTACGAGCAGTACTTC
-	TRBV5-1	TRBJ2-7	-	CASRKDSSYEQYF	TGCGCCAGCAGGAAGGACAGCTCCTACGAGCAGTACTTC
-	TRBV7-2	TRBJ2-1	-	CASSSVGGFTIYNEQFF	TGTGCCAGCAGCTCCGTTGGGGGGTTCACGATTTACAATGAGCAGTTCTTC
TRBD2	TRBV4-2	TRBJ2-1	-	CASSQVVSGSYNEQFF	TGTGCCAGCAGCCAAGTTGTTAGCGGGAGCTACAATGAGCAGTTCTTC
TRBD2	TRBV9	TRBJ2-5	-	CASSVGGRGVETQYF	TGTGCCAGCAGCGTAGGAGGGAGGGGTGTGGAGACCCAGTACTTC
TRBD1	TRBV28	TRBJ1-1	-	CASSWRGRSTEAFF	TGTGCCAGCAGTTGGAGGGGGCGCTCCACTGAAGCTTTCTTT
-	TRBV27	TRBJ2-7	-	CASSLGTPYEQYF	TGTGCCAGCAGTCTCGGGACACCCTACGAGCAGTACTTC
-	TRBV30	TRBJ2-7	-	CAWSVPRGNSYEQYF	TGTGCCTGGAGTGTACCTCGGGGGAACTCCTACGAGCAGTACTTC
TRBD1	TRBV19	TRBJ1-1	few	CASKGQGTEAFF	TGTGCCAGTAAAGGACAGGGCACTGAAGCTTTCTTT
-	TRBV7-2	TRBJ2-1	-	CASSLFLDFYGVRYNEQFF	TGTGCCAGCAGCTTATTTCTTGACTTCTACGGGGTCAGGTACAATGAGCAGTTCTTC
-	TRBV27	TRBJ1-4	-	CASRNGQSTNEKLFF	TGTGCCAGCAGGAACGGACAGTCAACTAATGAAAAACTGTTTTTT
TRBD1	TRBV27	TRBJ2-7	-	CASSLGQGLQQYF	TGTGCCAGCAGTTTGGGACAGGGGTTGCAGCAGTACTTC
-	TRBV27	TRBJ2-1	once	CASSLSVSYNEQFF	TGTGCCAGCAGTTTATCGGTCTCCTACAATGAGCAGTTCTTC
TRBD1	TRBV14	TRBJ2-5	-	CASSQGIGGEETQYF	TGTGCCAGCAGCCAAGGAATAGGGGGCGAAGAGACCCAGTACTTC